A selection of T cell receptor beta chains follows, all from one sample in a study of T-cell memory formation after mild COVID-19. From the 5' RACE reads, TCRdb called clonotypes with MiXCR, one entry per CDR3 protein. The sample lists some 340,000 distinct CDR3 sequences, under 15% occurring once. Sequenced input: PBMCs or a T cell subset sorted from them (not recorded which). The receptors shown here come from a young man who had mild COVID-19 (a few samples of this study predate the infection). Cell type and time point are not known. CDR3s include the opening cysteine and the closing phenylalanine or tryptophan. A D gene is named only where the DNA matches it firmly. The size entry is marked missing in some rows and otherwise reads once, few, many or a size class.

TRBJ1-6 TRBD1 17 TRBV18 - CASSPGGGQGADSPLHF TGTGCCAGCTCACCAGGCGGGGGACAGGGGGCGGATTCACCCCTCCACTTT
TRBJ1-4 TRBD1 15 TRBV7-9 few CASSHQGAINEKLFF TGTGCCAGCAGCCACCAGGGGGCGATTAATGAAAAACTGTTTTTT
TRBJ2-7 - 14 TRBV4-1 few CASSQELRFYEQYF TGCGCCAGCAGCCAAGAACTCAGGTTCTACGAGCAGTACTTC
TRBJ2-3 - 18 TRBV7-2 - CASSLRGYRGASTDTQYF TGTGCCAGCAGCTTAAGGGGCTATCGGGGGGCTAGCACAGATACGCAGTATTTT
TRBJ2-3 TRBD2 16 TRBV3-1 - CASSQGARGGADTQYF TGTGCCAGCAGCCAAGGGGCGCGGGGGGGCGCAGATACGCAGTATTTT
TRBJ2-5 TRBD2 16 TRBV12-3/TRBV12-4 - CASSLLGSGTQETQYF TGTGCCAGCAGTTTGTTAGGTAGCGGGACACAAGAGACCCAGTACTTC
TRBJ2-3 TRBD2 15 TRBV4-3 many CASSRRLAGTDTQYF TGCGCCAGCAGCCGTCGACTAGCGGGGACAGATACGCAGTATTTT
TRBJ2-7 - 14 TRBV7-8 few CASSFTSSGNEQYF TGTGCCAGCAGCTTCACCTCGTCTGGCAACGAGCAGTACTTC
TRBJ2-3 TRBD2 14 TRBV10-1 - CASSGLAVGDTQYF TGCGCCAGCAGTGGGCTAGCGGTGGGGGATACGCAGTATTTT
TRBJ2-1 TRBD2 17 TRBV7-2 - CASSPTAGGHSYNEQFF TGTGCCAGCAGCCCGACGGCGGGGGGGCACTCATACAATGAGCAGTTCTTC
TRBJ1-1 - 13 TRBV27 - CASSLSWNTEAFF TGTGCCAGCAGTTTATCTTGGAACACTGAAGCTTTCTTT
TRBJ2-4 TRBD1 17 TRBV27 few CASSPYFQGAAKNIQYF TGTGCCAGCAGTCCTTACTTTCAGGGGGCGGCCAAAAACATTCAGTACTTC
TRBJ2-5 TRBD2 15 TRBV3-1 - CASSDTLAVQETQYF TGTGCCAGCAGCGACACTCTAGCGGTACAAGAGACCCAGTACTTC
TRBJ2-2 TRBD1 16 TRBV6-5 - CASSWTGGENTGELFF TGTGCCAGCAGCTGGACAGGGGGCGAGAACACCGGGGAGCTGTTTTTT
TRBJ2-3 TRBD1 16 TRBV7-6 - CASSLLDRESTDTQYF TGTGCCAGCAGCTTACTGGACAGGGAGAGCACAGATACGCAGTATTTT